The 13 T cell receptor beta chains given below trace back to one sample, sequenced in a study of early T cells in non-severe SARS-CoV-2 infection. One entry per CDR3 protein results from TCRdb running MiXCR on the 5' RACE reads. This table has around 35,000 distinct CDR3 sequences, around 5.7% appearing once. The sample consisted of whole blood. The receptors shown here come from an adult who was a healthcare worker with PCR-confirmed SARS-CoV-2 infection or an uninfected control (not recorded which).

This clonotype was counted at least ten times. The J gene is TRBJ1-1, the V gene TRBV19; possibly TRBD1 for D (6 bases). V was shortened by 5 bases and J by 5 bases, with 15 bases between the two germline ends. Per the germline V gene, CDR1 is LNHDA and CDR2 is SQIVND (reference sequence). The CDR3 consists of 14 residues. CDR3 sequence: CASSPGAVWTEAFF. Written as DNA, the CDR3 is TGTGCCAGTAGTCCGGGGGCAGTTTGGACTGAAGCTTTCTTT.

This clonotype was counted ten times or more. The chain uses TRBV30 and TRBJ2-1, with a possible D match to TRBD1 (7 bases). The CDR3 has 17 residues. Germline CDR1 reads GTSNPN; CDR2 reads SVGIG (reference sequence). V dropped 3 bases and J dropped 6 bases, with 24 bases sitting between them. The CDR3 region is CAWRLSGGQGGSNEQFF. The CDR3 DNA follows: TGTGCCTGGAGGCTCTCCGGAGGGCAGGGGGGTAGCAATGAGCAGTTCTTC.

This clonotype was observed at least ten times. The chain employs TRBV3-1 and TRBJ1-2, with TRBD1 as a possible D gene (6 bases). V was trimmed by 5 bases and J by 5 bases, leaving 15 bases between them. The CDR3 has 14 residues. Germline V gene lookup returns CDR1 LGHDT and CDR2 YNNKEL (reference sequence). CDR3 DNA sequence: TGTGCCAGCAGCGGAACGGGGGCCCCTTATGGCTACACCTTC. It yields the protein CASSGTGAPYGYTF.

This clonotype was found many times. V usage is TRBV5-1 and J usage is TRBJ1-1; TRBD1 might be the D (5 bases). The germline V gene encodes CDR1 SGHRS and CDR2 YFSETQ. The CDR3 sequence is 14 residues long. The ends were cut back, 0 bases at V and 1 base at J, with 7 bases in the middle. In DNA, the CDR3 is TGCGCCAGCAGCTTGGCCGGGGGGAACACTGAAGCTTTCTTT. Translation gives CASSLAGGNTEAFF.

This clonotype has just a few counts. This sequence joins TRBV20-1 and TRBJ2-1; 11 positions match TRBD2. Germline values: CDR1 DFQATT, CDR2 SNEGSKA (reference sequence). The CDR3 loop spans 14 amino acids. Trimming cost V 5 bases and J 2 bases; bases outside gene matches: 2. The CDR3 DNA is TGCAGTGCTTATAGCGGGAGGGCCTACAATGAGCAGTTCTTC. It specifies CSAYSGRAYNEQFF.

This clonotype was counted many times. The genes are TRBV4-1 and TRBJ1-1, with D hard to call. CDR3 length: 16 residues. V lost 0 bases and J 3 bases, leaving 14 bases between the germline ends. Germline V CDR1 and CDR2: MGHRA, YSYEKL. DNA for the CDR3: TGCGCCAGCAGCCAAGATGACATTCGGGCAGACACTGAAGCTTTCTTT. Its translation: CASSQDDIRADTEAFF.

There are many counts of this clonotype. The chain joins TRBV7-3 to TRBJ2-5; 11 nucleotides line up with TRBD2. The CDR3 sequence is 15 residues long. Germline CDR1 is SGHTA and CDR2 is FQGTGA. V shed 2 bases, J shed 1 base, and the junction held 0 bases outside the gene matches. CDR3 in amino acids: CASSLGLAGQETQYF. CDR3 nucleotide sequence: TGTGCCAGCAGCTTAGGACTAGCGGGCCAAGAGACCCAGTACTTC.

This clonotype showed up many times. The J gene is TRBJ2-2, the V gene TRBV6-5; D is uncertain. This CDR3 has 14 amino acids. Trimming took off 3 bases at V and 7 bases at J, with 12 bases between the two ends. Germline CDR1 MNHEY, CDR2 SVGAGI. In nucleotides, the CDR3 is TGTGCCAGCAGTTATGCGACTCCCGTCGGGGAGCTGTTTTTT. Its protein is CASSYATPVGELFF.

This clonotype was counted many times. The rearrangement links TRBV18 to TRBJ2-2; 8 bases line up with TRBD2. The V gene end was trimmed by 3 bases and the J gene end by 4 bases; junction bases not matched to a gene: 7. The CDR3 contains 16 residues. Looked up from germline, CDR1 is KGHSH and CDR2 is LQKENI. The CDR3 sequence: CASSPPRLARTGELFF. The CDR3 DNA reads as TGTGCCAGCTCACCGCCACGACTAGCGCGCACCGGGGAGCTGTTTTTT.

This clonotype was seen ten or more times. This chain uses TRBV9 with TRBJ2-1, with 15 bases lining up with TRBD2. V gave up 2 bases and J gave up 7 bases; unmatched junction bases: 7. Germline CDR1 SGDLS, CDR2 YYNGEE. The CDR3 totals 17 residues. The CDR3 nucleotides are TGTGCCAGCAGCGTCGGACTAGCGGGAGGGCTAGAAAATGAGCAGTTCTTC. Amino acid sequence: CASSVGLAGGLENEQFF.

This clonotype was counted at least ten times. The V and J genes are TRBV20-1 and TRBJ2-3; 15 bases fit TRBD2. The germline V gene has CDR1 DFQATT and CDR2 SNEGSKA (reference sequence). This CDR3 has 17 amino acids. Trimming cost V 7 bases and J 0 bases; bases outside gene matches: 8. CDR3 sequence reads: CSVVGLAGGGSTDTQYF. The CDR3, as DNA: TGCAGTGTCGTGGGACTAGCGGGAGGTGGGAGCACAGATACGCAGTATTTT.

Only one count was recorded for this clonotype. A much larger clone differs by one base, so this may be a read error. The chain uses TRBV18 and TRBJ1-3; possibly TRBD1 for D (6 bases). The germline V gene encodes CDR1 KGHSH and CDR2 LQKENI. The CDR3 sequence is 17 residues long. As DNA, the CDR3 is TGTGTCAGCTCACCGGTTATGGGGGCAACCTCTGGAAACACCATATATTTT. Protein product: CVSSPVMGATSGNTIYF.

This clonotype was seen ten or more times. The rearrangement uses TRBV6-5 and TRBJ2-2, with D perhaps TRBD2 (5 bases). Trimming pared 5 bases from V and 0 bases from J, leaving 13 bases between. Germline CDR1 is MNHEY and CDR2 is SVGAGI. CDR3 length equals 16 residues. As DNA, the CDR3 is TGTGCCAGCAGTCACGAGGGTCCCGCGAACACCGGGGAGCTGTTTTTT. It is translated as CASSHEGPANTGELFF.